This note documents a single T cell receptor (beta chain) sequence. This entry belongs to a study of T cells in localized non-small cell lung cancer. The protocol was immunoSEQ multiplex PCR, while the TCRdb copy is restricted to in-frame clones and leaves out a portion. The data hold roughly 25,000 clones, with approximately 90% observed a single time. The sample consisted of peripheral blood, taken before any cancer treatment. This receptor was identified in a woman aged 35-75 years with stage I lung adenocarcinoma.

The CDR3 nucleotides read TGTGCCAGCAGTTTTCCAGGTGGGTCCTACGAGCAGTACTTC. It translates to CASSFPGGSYEQYF. The chain employs TRBV28 and TRBJ2-7; D is unresolved. V lost 3 bases and J 1 base, leaving 10 bases between the germline ends. Germline V gene lookup returns CDR1 MDHEN and CDR2 SYDVKM. CDR3 length equals 14 residues.